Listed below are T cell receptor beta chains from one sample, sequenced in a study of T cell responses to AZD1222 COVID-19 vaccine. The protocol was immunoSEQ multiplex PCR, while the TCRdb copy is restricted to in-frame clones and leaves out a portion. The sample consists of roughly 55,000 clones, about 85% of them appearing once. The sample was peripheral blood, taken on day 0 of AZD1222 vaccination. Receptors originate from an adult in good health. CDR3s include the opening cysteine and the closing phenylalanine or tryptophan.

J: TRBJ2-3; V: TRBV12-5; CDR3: CASGLVGGAGSTDTQYF
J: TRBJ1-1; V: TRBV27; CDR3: CASSYGLNTEAFF
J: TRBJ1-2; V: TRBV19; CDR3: CASSIRGAGDGYTF
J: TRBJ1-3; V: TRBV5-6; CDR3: CASSLDRLSGNTIYF
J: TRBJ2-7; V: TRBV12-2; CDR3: CASRLQSPGTGVHEQYF
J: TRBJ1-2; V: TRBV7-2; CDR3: CASSLGQGVYGYTF
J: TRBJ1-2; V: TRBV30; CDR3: CAWSAGGGYTF
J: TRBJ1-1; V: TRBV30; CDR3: CAWSNTGVTEAFF
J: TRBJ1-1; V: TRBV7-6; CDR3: CASSQGQGNTEAFF
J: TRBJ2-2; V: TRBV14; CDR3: CASSQSGPGELFF
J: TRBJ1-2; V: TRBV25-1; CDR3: CASTPGPGAHGYTF
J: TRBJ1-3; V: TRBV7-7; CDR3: CASSLGGDGNTIYF
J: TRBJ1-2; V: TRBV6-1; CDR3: CASSDNNGPSYGYTF
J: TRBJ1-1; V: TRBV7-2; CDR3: CASSSGTANTEAFF
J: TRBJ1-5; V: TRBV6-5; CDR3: CASSPGQVNQPQHF
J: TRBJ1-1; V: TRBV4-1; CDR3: CASSQDNRPEAFF
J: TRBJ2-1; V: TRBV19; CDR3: CASSIIQGSYNEQFF
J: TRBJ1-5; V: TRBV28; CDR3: CASSFTYSAIGWEPQHF
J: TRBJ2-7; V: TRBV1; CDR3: CTSRGCEQYF
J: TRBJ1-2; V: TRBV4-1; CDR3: CASSPRSDRGKIGYTF
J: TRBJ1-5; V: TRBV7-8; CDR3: CASSLRGNSNQPQHF
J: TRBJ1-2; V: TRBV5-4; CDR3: CASSLKAGVYNYGYTF
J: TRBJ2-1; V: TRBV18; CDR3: CASSPRDRRSYNEQFF
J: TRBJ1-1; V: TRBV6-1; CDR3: CASSEGPGPNTEAFF
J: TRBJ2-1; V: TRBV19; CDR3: CASSILSSGGLYNEQFF
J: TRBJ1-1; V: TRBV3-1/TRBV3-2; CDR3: CASSHHGGRGTEAFF
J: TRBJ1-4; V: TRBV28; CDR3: CASSSGQLLTTNEKLFF
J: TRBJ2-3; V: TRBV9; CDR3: CASSVAGGGGFDTQYF
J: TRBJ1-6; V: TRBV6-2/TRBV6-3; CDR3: CASSRTGSNSPLHF
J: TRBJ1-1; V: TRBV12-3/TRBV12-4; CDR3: CASSGQGVTEAFF
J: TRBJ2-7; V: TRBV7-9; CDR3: CASSSIGTGSYEQYF
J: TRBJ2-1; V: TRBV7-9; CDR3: CASSLGLAGDNEQFF
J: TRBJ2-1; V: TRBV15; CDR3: CATSREGSSYNEQFF
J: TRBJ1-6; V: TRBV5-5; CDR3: CASSHPGTGENSPLHF
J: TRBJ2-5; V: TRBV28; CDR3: CASSLGRAAETQYF
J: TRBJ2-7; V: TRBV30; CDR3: CAWRDPAYEQYF
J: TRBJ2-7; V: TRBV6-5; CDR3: CASRRTGTPYYEQYF
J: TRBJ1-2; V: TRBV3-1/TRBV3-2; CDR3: CASSLATGEKTF
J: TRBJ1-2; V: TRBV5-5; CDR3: CASSSGAYGYTF